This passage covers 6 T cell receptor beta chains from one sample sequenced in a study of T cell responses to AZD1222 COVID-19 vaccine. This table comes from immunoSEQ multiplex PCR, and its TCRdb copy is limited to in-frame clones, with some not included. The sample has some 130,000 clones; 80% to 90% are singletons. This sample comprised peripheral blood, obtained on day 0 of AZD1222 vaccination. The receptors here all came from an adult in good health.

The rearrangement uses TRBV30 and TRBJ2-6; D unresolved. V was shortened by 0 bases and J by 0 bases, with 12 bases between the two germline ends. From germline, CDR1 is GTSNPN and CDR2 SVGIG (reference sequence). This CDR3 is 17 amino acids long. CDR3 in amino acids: CAWSVKYDISGANVLTF. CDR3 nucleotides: TGTGCCTGGAGTGTCAAGTACGACATCTCTGGGGCCAACGTCCTGACTTTC.

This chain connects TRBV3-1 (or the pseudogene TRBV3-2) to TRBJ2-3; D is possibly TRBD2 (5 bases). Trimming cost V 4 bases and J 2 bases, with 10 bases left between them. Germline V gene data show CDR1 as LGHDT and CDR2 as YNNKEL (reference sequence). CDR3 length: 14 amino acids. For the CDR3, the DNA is TGTGCCAGCAGCCCCGGGCGGGTCACAGATACGCAGTATTTT. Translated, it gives CASSPGRVTDTQYF.

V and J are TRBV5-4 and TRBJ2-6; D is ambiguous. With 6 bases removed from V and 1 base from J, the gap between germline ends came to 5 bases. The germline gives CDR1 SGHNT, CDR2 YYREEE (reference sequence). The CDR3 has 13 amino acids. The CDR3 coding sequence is TGTGCCAGCACCGTATCTGGGGCCAACGTCCTGACTTTC. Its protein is CASTVSGANVLTF.

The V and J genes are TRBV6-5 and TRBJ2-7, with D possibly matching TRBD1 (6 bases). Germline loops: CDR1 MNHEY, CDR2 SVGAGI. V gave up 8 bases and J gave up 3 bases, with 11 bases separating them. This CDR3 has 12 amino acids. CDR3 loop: CASDRTIYEQYF. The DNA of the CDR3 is TGTGCCAGCGACAGGACCATCTACGAGCAGTACTTC.

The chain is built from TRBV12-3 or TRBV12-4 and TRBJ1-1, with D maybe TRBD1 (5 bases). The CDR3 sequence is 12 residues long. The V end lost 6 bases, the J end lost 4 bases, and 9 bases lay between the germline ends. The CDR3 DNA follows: TGTGCCAGCAGGAGGGGTAGCACTGAAGCTTTCTTT. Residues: CASRRGSTEAFF.

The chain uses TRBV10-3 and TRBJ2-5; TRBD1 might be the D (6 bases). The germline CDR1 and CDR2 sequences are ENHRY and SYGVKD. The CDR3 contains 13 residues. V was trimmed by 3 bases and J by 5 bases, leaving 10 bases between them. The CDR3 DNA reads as TGTGCCATCAGTGACAGGGGAACGGAGACCCAGTACTTC. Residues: CAISDRGTETQYF.